Shown below are 6 T cell receptor beta chains from a single sample sequenced in a study of identical twins listed by TCRdb under 2016. The library relied on 5' RACE. The reads were generated on an Illumina HiSeq 2000. Through fastp at Q25 and MiXCR, TCRdb rebuilt clones from the public reads, retaining in-frame beta chains. Every distinct CDR3 protein forms one entry, paired with its most common genes and DNA. The table for this sample lists 300,000 to 400,000 distinct CDR3 sequences; 12% of them were counted only once. 7.2% of the sample belongs to the ten largest clones. This sample was also put to use in a study of yellow fever vaccine responses in identical twins.

Sequenced input: CD8+ T cells sorted from blood. These receptors were taken from a woman between 18 and 30 years old in good health.

The rearrangement links TRBV28 to TRBJ1-4; D gene uncertain. The CDR3 has 15 residues. The V end lost 3 bases, the J end lost 1 base, and 9 bases lay between the germline ends. Germline V gene sequence: CDR1 MDHEN, CDR2 SYDVKM. The CDR3 DNA is TGTGCCAGCAGTTTTGTGGGAGGAACTAATGAAAAACTGTTTTTT. It encodes CASSFVGGTNEKLFF.

This clonotype has more than one count but fewer than ten. The J gene is TRBJ2-1, the V gene TRBV7-9, with 9 bases identical to TRBD1. Germline lookup yields CDR1 SEHNR and CDR2 FQNEAQ (reference sequence). Trimming cost V 1 base and J 4 bases; bases outside gene matches: 2. The CDR3 extends over 15 amino acids. Here the CDR3 reads CASSLVGTGYNEQFF. CDR3 nucleotide sequence: TGTGCCAGCAGCTTAGTCGGGACAGGGTACAATGAGCAGTTCTTC.

The V and J genes are TRBV6-1 and TRBJ2-1; the D call may be TRBD1 or TRBD2 (5 bases each). This CDR3 region has 15 residues. Germline V gene data show CDR1 as MNHNS and CDR2 as SASEGT. The ends were cut back, 8 bases at V and 4 bases at J, with 18 bases in the middle. CDR3 residues: CASGGPATTYNEQFF. CDR3 sequence (DNA): TGTGCCAGCGGGGGACCGGCCACCACATACAATGAGCAGTTCTTC.

The sample holds a few counts of this clonotype. V and J are TRBV4-1 and TRBJ2-3, with TRBD2 matching 10 bases. There are 15 residues in the CDR3. V was pared by 1 base and J by 5 bases, with 3 bases of the junction left unmatched. Germline assignment: CDR1 MGHRA and CDR2 YSYEKL. CDR3: CASSQGGLAQDTQYF. In DNA, the CDR3 is TGCGCCAGCAGCCAAGGGGGACTAGCGCAAGATACGCAGTATTTT.

Many counts were recorded for this clonotype. CDR3 loop: CASSSPARGHTQYF. CDR3 in DNA: TGTGCCAGCAGTTCCCCGGCCCGGGGCCATACGCAGTATTTT. This chain uses TRBV12-3 or TRBV12-4 with TRBJ2-3; the D gene could be TRBD1 or TRBD2 (5 bases each). Trimming pared 4 bases from V and 7 bases from J, leaving 15 bases between. This CDR3 contains 14 residues.

Many counts were recorded for this clonotype. The chain has TRBV7-9 and TRBJ2-2; TRBD2 might be the D (6 bases). The CDR3 totals 16 residues. V dropped 1 base and J dropped 4 bases, with 13 bases sitting between them. Germline V gene sequence: CDR1 SEHNR, CDR2 FQNEAQ (reference sequence). This chain's CDR3 is CASSLEEGKSTGELFF. CDR3 coding DNA: TGTGCCAGCAGCTTAGAGGAGGGAAAGAGCACCGGGGAGCTGTTTTTT. The variable domain in full, with the rest retrieved from reference TRBV7-9 and TRBJ2-2, is DTGVSQNPRHKITKRGQNVTFRCDPISEHNRLYWYRQTLGQGPEFLTYFQNEAQLEKSRLLSDRFSAERPKGSFSTLEIQRTEQGDSAMYLCASSLEEGKSTGELFFGEGSRLTVL.